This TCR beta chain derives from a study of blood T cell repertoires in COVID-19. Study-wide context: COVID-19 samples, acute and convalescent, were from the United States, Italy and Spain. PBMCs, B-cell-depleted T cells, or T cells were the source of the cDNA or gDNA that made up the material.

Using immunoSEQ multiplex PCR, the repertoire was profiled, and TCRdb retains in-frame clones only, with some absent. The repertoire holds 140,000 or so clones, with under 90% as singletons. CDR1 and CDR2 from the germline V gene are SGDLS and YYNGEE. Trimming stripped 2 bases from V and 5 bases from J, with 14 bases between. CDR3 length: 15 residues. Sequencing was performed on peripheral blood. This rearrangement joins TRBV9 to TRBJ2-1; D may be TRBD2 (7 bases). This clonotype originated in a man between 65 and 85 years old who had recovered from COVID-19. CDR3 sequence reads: CASSVRGALNNEQFF. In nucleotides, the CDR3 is TGTGCCAGCAGCGTTCGGGGGGCGCTTAACAATGAGCAGTTCTTC.